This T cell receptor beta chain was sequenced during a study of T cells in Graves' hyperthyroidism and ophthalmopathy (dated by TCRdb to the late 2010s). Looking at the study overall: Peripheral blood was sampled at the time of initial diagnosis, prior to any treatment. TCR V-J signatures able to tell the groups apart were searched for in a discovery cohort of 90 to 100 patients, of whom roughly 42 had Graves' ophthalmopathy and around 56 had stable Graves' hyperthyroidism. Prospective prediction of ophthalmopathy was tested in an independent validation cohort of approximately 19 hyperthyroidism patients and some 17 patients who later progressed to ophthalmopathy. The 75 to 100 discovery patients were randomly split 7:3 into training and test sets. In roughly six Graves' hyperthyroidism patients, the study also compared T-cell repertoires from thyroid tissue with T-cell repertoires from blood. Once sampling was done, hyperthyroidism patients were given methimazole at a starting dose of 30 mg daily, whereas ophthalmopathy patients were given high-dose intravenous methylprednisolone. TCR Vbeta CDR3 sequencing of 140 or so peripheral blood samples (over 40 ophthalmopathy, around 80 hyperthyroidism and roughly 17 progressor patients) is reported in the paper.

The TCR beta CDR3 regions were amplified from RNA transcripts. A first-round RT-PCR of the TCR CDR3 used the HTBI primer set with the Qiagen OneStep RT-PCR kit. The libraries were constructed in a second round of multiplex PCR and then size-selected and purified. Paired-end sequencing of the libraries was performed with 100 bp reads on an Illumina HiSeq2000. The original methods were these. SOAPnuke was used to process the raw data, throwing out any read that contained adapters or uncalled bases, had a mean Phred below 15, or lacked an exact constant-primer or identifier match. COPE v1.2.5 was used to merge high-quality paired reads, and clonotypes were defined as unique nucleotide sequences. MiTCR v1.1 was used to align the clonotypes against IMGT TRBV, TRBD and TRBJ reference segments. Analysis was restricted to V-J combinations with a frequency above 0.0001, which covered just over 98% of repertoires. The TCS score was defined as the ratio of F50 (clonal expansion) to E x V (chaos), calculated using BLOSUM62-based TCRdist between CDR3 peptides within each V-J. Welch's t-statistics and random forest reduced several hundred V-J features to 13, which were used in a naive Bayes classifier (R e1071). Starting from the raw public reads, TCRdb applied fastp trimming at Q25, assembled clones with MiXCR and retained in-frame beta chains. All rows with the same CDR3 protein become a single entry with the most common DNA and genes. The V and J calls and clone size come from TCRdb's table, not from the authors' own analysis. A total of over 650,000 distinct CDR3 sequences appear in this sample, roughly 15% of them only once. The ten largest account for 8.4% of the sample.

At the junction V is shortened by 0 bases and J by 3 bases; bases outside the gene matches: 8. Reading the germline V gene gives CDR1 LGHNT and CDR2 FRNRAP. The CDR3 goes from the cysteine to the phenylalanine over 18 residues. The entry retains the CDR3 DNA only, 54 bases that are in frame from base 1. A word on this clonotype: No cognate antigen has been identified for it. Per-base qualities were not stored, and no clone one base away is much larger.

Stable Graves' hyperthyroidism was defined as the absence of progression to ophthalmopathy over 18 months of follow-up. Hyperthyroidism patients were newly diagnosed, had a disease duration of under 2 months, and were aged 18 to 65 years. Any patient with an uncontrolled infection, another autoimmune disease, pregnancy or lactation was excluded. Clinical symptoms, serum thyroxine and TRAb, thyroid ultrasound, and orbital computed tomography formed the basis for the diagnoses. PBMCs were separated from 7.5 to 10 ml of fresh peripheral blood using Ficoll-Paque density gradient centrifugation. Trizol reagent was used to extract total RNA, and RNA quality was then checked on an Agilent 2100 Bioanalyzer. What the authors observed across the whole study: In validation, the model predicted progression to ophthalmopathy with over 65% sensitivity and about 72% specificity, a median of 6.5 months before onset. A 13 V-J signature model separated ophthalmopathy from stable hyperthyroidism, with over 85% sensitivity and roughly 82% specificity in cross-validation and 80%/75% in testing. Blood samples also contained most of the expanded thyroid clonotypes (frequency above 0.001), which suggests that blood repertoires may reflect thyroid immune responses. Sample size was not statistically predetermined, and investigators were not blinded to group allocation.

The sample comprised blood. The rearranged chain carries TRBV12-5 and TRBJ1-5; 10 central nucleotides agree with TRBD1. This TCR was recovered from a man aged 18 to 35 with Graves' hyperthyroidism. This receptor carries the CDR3 CASGLVRDRGGTNQPQHF. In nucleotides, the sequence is TGTGCTAGTGGTTTGGTACGGGACAGGGGTGGAACCAATCAGCCCCAGCATTTT.